Following are 17 T cell receptor beta chains from one sample sequenced in a study of shared clonotypes between healthy human individuals. In the naive CD8 group, cells lacked CD45RO and were positively selected for CCR7, so terminally differentiated effector memory CD45RA+ cells were left out. Clones were read by immunoSEQ multiplex PCR, and TCRdb kept only the in-frame ones, dropping some. Among 2 million to 2.5 million clones listed, about 92% were seen once. Sequencing input: naive CD8+ T cells from PBMCs. The receptors come from a man younger than 30 in good health. Some clones in this sample may be carry-over from other donors' samples.

Regarding this clone: The same CDR3 is also encoded by other DNA sequences in this sample. V and J are TRBV27 and TRBJ2-7; D is uncertain. The CDR3 has 12 amino acids. V lost 8 bases and J 2 bases, leaving 10 bases between the germline ends. Germline V lookup: CDR1 MNHEY, CDR2 SMNVEV (reference sequence). This CDR3 is CASRGDAYEQYF. CDR3 sequence (DNA): TGTGCCAGCCGAGGAGACGCCTACGAGCAGTACTTC.

The rearrangement joins TRBV6-6 to TRBJ2-2; D may be TRBD1 (5 bases). CDR3 length equals 15 residues. V was pared by 7 bases and J by 2 bases, with 14 bases between. CDR1 and CDR2 from the germline V gene are MNHNY and SVGAGI (reference sequence). Here the CDR3 reads CASMIQGLNTGELFF. Here the CDR3 DNA reads TGTGCCAGCATGATCCAGGGTCTAAACACCGGGGAGCTGTTTTTT.

The rearrangement uses TRBV5-1 and TRBJ2-4, with TRBD2 matching 8 bases. CDR1 and CDR2 from the germline V gene are SGHRS and YFSETQ. The junction had 26 bases not matched to a gene; V was cut back by 5 bases and J by 7 bases. The CDR3 covers 20 residues. The CDR3 spells CASSTREGSGSGRRENIQYF. CDR3 nucleotide sequence: TGCGCCAGCAGTACCCGGGAGGGTTCGGGGAGCGGGAGAAGAGAGAACATTCAGTACTTC. Full variable domain (rest looked up from reference TRBV5-1 and TRBJ2-4): KAGVTQTPRYLIKTRGQQVTLSCSPISGHRSVSWYQQTPGQGLQFLFEYFSETQRNKGNFPGRFSGRQFSNSRSEMNVSTLELGDSALYLCASSTREGSGSGRRENIQYFGAGTRLSVL.

The rearrangement links TRBV5-4 to TRBJ2-7, with TRBD2 matching over 8 bases. The CDR3 is made up of 14 amino acids. V trimming: 4 bases; J trimming: 2 bases; junction bases outside the gene matches: 5. The V gene's germline CDR1 is SGHNT and CDR2 YYREEE (reference sequence). The CDR3 DNA reads as TGTGCCAGCAGCCATGGACTAGCCGCCTACGAGCAGTACTTC. Its translation is CASSHGLAAYEQYF.

The chain carries TRBV27 and TRBJ1-4; D may be TRBD1 (6 bases). Trimming stripped 4 bases from V and 8 bases from J, with 14 bases between. CDR1 is MNHEY and CDR2 is SMNVEV in the germline V gene (reference sequence). The CDR3 is 14 amino acids. The CDR3 nucleotides read TGTGCCAGCAGTTCGACAGGAGGAGTCGAAAAACTGTTTTTT. This codes for CASSSTGGVEKLFF.

V is TRBV29-1 and J is TRBJ2-1; perhaps TRBD2 as D (6 bases). Germline V gene sequence: CDR1 SQVTM, CDR2 ANQGSEA. The CDR3 is made up of 14 amino acids. With 6 bases removed from V and 2 bases from J, the gap between germline ends came to 14 bases. CDR3 bases: TGCAGCGTCGTGGGAGGCAGGACCTACAATGAGCAGTTCTTC. It yields the protein CSVVGGRTYNEQFF.

V gene TRBV7-9 combines with J gene TRBJ1-1; TRBD1 matches at 9 bases. The length of the CDR3 is 12 residues. In germline, CDR1 is SEHNR, CDR2 FQNEAQ (reference sequence). V was pared by 1 base and J by 11 bases, with 2 bases of the junction left unmatched. CDR3: CASSLGDRVAFF. The CDR3 DNA reads as TGTGCCAGCAGCTTAGGGGACAGGGTGGCTTTCTTT.

This sequence joins TRBV27 and TRBJ2-3; 7 bases fit TRBD2. The CDR3 length is 17 residues. After removal of 5 bases from V and 5 bases from J, the junction contained 16 bases not matched to a gene. CDR1 and CDR2 from the germline V gene are MNHEY and SMNVEV (reference sequence). The CDR3 DNA reads TGTGCCAGCAGTCCCACGCCTCAGCGGGAATGGCGAGATACGCAGTATTTT. This gives the protein CASSPTPQREWRDTQYF.

Concerning this clone: Other DNA variants within this sample encode the same CDR3. V and J are TRBV14 and TRBJ2-7; tentative D call: TRBD1 (6 bases). Germline loops: CDR1 SGHDN, CDR2 FVKESK. V was trimmed by 1 base and J by 7 bases, leaving 8 bases between them. This CDR3 spans 12 amino acids. The CDR3 DNA is TGTGCCAGCAGCCAAGTAAGGGGGGAGCAGTACTTC. It encodes CASSQVRGEQYF.

For this clone: This same CDR3 is encoded by further DNA sequences in the sample. The chain has TRBV7-9 and TRBJ1-5; D gene unclear. Germline loops: CDR1 SEHNR, CDR2 FQNEAQ (reference sequence). CDR3 length: 13 amino acids. With 1 base removed from V and 7 bases from J, the gap between germline ends came to 8 bases. This CDR3 reads CASSLGLGQPQHF. CDR3 DNA sequence: TGTGCCAGCAGCTTAGGACTCGGGCAGCCCCAGCATTTT.

This clone was seen only once. The chain has TRBV29-1 and TRBJ1-1; weak D call: TRBD1 (5 bases). V was trimmed by 7 bases and J by 2 bases, leaving 17 bases between them. The CDR3 loop spans 14 amino acids. Germline CDR1 SQVTM, CDR2 ANQGSEA. CDR3: CSARATGVNTEAFF. CDR3 DNA sequence: TGCAGCGCGAGAGCAACGGGGGTAAACACTGAAGCTTTCTTT.

The V and J genes are TRBV5-1 and TRBJ2-7; TRBD1 or TRBD2 may be the D gene (5 bases each). Germline values: CDR1 SGHRS, CDR2 YFSETQ. Trimming took off 3 bases at V and 6 bases at J, with 13 bases between the two ends. The CDR3 length is 13 residues. CDR3 sequence reads: CASSSYRGGEQYF. CDR3 coding DNA: TGCGCCAGCAGCTCTTATCGTGGGGGCGAGCAGTACTTC.

V gene TRBV4-2 combines with J gene TRBJ2-2; 11 bases fit TRBD2. Germline assignment: CDR1 LGHNA and CDR2 YNFKEQ. The V segment lost 0 bases and the J segment 7 bases; nucleotides outside the gene matches: 13. The CDR3 contains 19 residues. The CDR3 loop reads CASSQDLKLAGGLIGELFF. The CDR3 coding sequence is TGTGCCAGCAGCCAAGATTTGAAATTAGCGGGAGGGCTTATCGGGGAGCTGTTTTTT.

With regard to this clone: This sample includes further DNA sequences coding for the same CDR3. The V gene is TRBV9, the J gene TRBJ2-1; 7 nucleotides align to TRBD2. The CDR3 totals 16 residues. CDR1 and CDR2 (germline): SGDLS, YYNGEE. With V trimmed by 0 bases and J by 0 bases, 3 bases remained unmatched. The CDR3 spells CASSVVSGGSYNEQFF. In nucleotides, the CDR3 is TGTGCCAGCAGCGTAGTGTCGGGAGGCTCCTACAATGAGCAGTTCTTC.

The chain uses TRBV28 and TRBJ1-1; maybe TRBD1 (5 bases). V was pared by 6 bases and J by 2 bases, with 19 bases between. The CDR3 is 16 amino acids. The germline V gene encodes CDR1 MDHEN and CDR2 SYDVKM. The CDR3, as DNA: TGTGCCAGCAGCCCCCTGTGGGGGGAGACTAACACTGAAGCTTTCTTT. Translated: CASSPLWGETNTEAFF.

The chain recombines TRBV5-1 with TRBJ1-4, with unresolved D. Trimming pared 0 bases from V and 0 bases from J, leaving 6 bases between. In germline, CDR1 is SGHRS, CDR2 YFSETQ. The CDR3 contains 15 residues. The CDR3 here is CASSLAWATNEKLFF. CDR3 nucleotide sequence: TGCGCCAGCAGCTTGGCCTGGGCAACTAATGAAAAACTGTTTTTT.

The chain has TRBV27 and TRBJ2-4; perhaps TRBD1 as D (5 bases). The CDR3 extends over 15 amino acids. V dropped 7 bases and J dropped 3 bases, with 16 bases sitting between them. CDR1 and CDR2 from the germline V gene are MNHEY and SMNVEV (reference sequence). DNA for the CDR3: TGTGCCAGCATCCAAAGGGGTAGTGGCAAAAACATTCAGTACTTC. This sequence encodes CASIQRGSGKNIQYF.